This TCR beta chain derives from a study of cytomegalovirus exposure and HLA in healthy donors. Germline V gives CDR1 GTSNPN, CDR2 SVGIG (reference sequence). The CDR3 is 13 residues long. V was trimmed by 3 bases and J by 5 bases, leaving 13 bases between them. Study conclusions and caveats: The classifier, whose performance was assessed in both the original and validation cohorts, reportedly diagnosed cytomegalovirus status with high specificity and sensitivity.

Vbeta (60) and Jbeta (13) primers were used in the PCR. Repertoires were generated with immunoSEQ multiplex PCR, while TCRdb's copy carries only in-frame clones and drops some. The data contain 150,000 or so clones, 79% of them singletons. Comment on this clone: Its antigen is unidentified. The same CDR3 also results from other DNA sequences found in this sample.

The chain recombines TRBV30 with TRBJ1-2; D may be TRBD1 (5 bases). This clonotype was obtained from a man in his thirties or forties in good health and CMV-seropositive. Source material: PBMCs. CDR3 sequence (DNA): TGTGCCTGGAGCACGTTGGGGGGATATGGCTACACCTTC. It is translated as CAWSTLGGYGYTF.